This T cell receptor beta chain was documented in a study of human T cells and chemical hapten exposure. Noted time point: patch test 1, 2 weeks after DPC sensitization. Indicated treatment: therapeutic diphenylcyclopropenone sensitization with weekly scalp DPC. Total RNA was extracted from unfractionated whole blood. With V trimmed by 2 bases and J by 5 bases, 0 bases remained unmatched. The CDR3 extends over 13 amino acids. TCRdb re-analysed the RACE reads in MiXCR, keeping a single row per CDR3 protein. Among approximately 52,000 distinct CDR3 sequences, around 10% were seen once, and the ten largest hold under 2%. There are many counts of this clonotype.

The genes are TRBV12-3 or TRBV12-4 and TRBJ1-5, with 7 bases aligning to TRBD1. The specimen comprised whole blood, sampled in connection with sensitization to the hapten diphenylcyclopropenone (DPC). This TCR came from a woman aged 40 to 50 with alopecia areata. Some clones in this sample may be carry-over from other donors' samples. The CDR3 is CASSLQGDQPQHF. For the CDR3, the DNA is TGTGCCAGCAGTTTACAGGGGGATCAGCCCCAGCATTTT.